This TCR beta chain was recorded in a study of cytomegalovirus exposure and HLA in healthy donors. Overall study results and limits: A later analysis linked some 18,000 TCR beta sequences to HLA alleles at 0.05 false discovery rate. In vitro testing confirmed a few CMV-associated chains as specific for CMV antigens. Most of the CMV-associated TCR beta chains (in a later analysis) appeared to be HLA-restricted.

Germline V gives CDR1 MNHNS, CDR2 SASEGT. V was cut by 3 bases and J by 7 bases, with 16 bases left in between. The length of the CDR3 is 15 residues. Remarks on this clone: Its antigen is unidentified.

Researchers ran the PCR with 60 Vbeta and 13 Jbeta primers. Only in-frame clones appear in the TCRdb table, and some are missing; sequencing was by immunoSEQ multiplex PCR. The repertoire holds about 150,000 clones, 75% to 90% seen once, with around 5.8% in the top ten. What was sequenced was PBMCs. The receptor comes from a male donor in good health and CMV-seropositive. The rearrangement joins TRBV6-1 to TRBJ1-5; possible D gene TRBD1, 5 bases. This chain's CDR3 is CASSDPSQGGQPQHF. The CDR3 DNA reads TGTGCCAGCAGTGACCCTTCGCAGGGAGGACAGCCCCAGCATTTT.